This TCR beta chain emerged from a study of blood T cell repertoires in COVID-19. Under the authors' procedure: The assay estimated nucleated cells by amplifying reference gene primers. This table comes from immunoSEQ multiplex PCR, and its TCRdb copy is limited to in-frame clones, with some not included. The V and J calls and clone size are taken from that table; D and trimming were inferred from the DNA. The sample holds 80,000 to 85,000 clones, roughly 80% seen once. The CDR3 extends over 16 amino acids. The V and J genes are TRBV12-2 and TRBJ1-1. TRBV12-2 is assigned pseudogene status. Sequencing was done on a sample of peripheral blood. The sequence was collected from a human donor in a cohort sampled during active COVID-19. CDR3 nucleotides: TGTGCAAGTCGCTCGACTCCCCTAGGAGGATTCACTGAAGCTTTCTTT. It translates to CASRSTPLGGFTEAFF.